Listed here is a single T cell receptor beta chain. Its antigen is not known. This sample is part of a study of CD8+CD57+ T cells in acquired aplastic anemia. Background on the study: The study obtained an average of approximately 3 ug of DNA from sorted CD4+ and CD8+ cells.

Using genomic DNA as the template, TCR beta VDJ and CDR3 profiling was carried out. In TCRdb, the reads were re-called with MiXCR into one record per CDR3 protein. The table has roughly 180,000 distinct CDR3 sequences, 50% to 75% seen once; the top ten hold just over 45%. Study-wide findings and caveats: Patients and controls were not found to differ significantly in CD8+ Simpson's diversity.

Trimming shortened V by 5 bases and J by 4 bases, and 12 bases separated the two germline ends. The CDR3 is 13 amino acids. In germline, CDR1 is SEHNR, CDR2 FQNEAQ (reference sequence). The sample consisted of sorted CD4+, CD8+, or CD8+CD57+ T cells (not recorded which) from PBMCs. The receptor was isolated from a human donor with severe aplastic anemia or a healthy control (not recorded which). The V and J genes are TRBV7-9 and TRBJ2-7; D could derive from TRBD1 or TRBD2 (5 bases each). The CDR3 is CASSHLGRYEQYF. The CDR3 bases are TGTGCCAGCAGCCATTTGGGACGATACGAGCAGTACTTC. Complete variable domain (other parts from reference TRBV7-9 and TRBJ2-7): DTGVSQNPRHKITKRGQNVTFRCDPISEHNRLYWYRQTLGQGPEFLTYFQNEAQLEKSRLLSDRFSAERPKGSFSTLEIQRTEQGDSAMYLCASSHLGRYEQYFGPGTRLTVT.